This T cell receptor (beta chain) was captured by sequencing in a study of blood T cell repertoires in COVID-19. Source study methods: Amplifying reference gene primers gave estimates of nucleated cell counts. Clones were read by immunoSEQ multiplex PCR, and TCRdb kept only the in-frame ones, dropping some. That table gives V, J and clone size, and the DNA gave D and trimming. Among about 160,000 clones listed, around 80% were seen once. Only one count was recorded for this clone. The germline V gene encodes CDR1 LGHNA and CDR2 YSLEER. V lost 0 bases and J 0 bases, leaving 12 bases between the germline ends. This CDR3 comprises 17 residues.

The chain couples TRBV4-3 to TRBJ1-5; D unclear. The sequence was obtained from a man in his sixties with acute or convalescent COVID-19. Sequenced input: peripheral blood. The DNA for the CDR3 is TGCGCCAGCAGCCAAGATCACCAGGCCTATAGCAATCAGCCCCAGCATTTT. Protein: CASSQDHQAYSNQPQHF.